This section outlines one TCR beta chain sequence together with its context. The data derive from a study of blood T cell repertoires in COVID-19. Sequencing used immunoSEQ multiplex PCR; TCRdb keeps in-frame clones, though not all of them. The sample contains under 300,000 clones, about 87% of which appear only once. The CDR3 loop spans 15 amino acids. Germline CDR1 reads SGHRS; CDR2 reads YFSETQ. Trimming cost V 4 bases and J 7 bases; bases outside gene matches: 6. The receptor's source is a woman in her thirties or forties with acute or convalescent COVID-19. Sequenced: peripheral blood. V is TRBV5-1 and J is TRBJ2-4; 12 bases are a match to TRBD1. The CDR3 coding sequence is TGCGCCAGCAGCCCCGGCGGGACAGGGGGCAACATTCAGTACTTC. Translated, it gives CASSPGGTGGNIQYF.